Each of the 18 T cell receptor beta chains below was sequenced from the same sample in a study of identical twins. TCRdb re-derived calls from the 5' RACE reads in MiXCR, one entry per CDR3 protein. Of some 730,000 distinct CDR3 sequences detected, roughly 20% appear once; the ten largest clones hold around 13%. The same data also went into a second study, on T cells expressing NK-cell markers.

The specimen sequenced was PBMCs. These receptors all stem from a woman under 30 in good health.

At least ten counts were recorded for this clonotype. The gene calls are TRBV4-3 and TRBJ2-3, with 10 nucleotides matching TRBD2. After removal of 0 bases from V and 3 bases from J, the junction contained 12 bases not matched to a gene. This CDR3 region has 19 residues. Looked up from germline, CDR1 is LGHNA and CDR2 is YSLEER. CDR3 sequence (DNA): TGCGCCAGCAGCCAAGAGGGCCTAGCGGGAGCTGGGGTTACAGATACGCAGTATTTT. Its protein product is CASSQEGLAGAGVTDTQYF.

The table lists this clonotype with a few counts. The CDR3 DNA is TGTGCCAGCAGCGTGGCAGTCACTGAAGCTTTCTTT. Its protein product is CASSVAVTEAFF. The V call is TRBV6-1, the J call TRBJ1-1; D is undetermined. Germline CDR1 and CDR2: MNHNS and SASEGT. V was shortened by 6 bases and J by 4 bases, with 9 bases between the two germline ends. The CDR3 length is 12 residues.

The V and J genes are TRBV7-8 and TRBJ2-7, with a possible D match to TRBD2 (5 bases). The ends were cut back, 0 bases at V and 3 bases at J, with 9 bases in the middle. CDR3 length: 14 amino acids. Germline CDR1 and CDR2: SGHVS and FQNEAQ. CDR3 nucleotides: TGTGCCAGCAGCTTAGCGGCTAGCCTCTACGAGCAGTACTTC. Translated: CASSLAASLYEQYF.

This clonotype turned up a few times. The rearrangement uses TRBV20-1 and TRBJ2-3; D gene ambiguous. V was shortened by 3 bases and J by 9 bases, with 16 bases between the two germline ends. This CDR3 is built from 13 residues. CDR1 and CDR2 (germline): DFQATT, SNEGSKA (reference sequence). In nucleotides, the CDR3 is TGCAGTGCTAGTCGTGGCCCAGAACCAACGCAGTATTTT. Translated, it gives CSASRGPEPTQYF.

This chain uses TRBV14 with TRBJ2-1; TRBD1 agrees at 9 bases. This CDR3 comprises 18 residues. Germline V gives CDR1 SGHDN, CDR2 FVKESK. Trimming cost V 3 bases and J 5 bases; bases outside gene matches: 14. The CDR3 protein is CASSQMGQGTIKNNEQFF. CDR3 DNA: TGTGCCAGCAGCCAGATGGGACAGGGCACGATTAAAAACAATGAGCAGTTCTTC.

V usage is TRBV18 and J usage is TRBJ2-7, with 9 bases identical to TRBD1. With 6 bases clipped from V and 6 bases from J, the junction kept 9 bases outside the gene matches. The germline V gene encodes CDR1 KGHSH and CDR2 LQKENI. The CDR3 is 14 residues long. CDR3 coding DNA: TGTGCCAGCTCCCAGGGACAGGGTATGATCGAGCAGTACTTC. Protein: CASSQGQGMIEQYF.

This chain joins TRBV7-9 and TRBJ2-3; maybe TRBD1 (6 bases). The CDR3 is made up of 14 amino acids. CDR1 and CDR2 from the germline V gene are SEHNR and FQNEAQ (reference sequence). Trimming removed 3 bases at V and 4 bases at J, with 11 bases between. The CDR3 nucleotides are TGTGCCAGCAGCTTGCAGGGGTTGGCAGATACGCAGTATTTT. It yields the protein CASSLQGLADTQYF.

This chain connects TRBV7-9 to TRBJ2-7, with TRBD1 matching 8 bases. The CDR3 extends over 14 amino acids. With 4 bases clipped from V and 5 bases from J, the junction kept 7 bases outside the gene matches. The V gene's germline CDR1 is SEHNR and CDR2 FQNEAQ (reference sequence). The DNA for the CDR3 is TGTGCCAGCAGCTGGGCGGACAGGGACCACGAGCAGTACTTC. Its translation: CASSWADRDHEQYF.

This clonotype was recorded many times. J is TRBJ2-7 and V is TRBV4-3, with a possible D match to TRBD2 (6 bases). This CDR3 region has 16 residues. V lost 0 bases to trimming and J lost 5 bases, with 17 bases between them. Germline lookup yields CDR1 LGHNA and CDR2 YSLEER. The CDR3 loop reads CASSQDSDYRLHEQYF. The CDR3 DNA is TGCGCCAGCAGCCAAGACTCGGACTACCGGCTTCACGAGCAGTACTTC.

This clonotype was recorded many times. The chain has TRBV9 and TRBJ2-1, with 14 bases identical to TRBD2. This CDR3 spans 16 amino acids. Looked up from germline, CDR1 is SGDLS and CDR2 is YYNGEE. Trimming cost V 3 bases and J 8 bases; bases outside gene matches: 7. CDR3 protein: CASSATTSGRAYEQFF. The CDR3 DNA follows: TGTGCCAGCAGCGCGACGACTAGCGGGAGGGCCTATGAGCAGTTCTTC.

The CDR3 DNA sequence: TGTGCCAGCAGCCAAGAGCTTCGGACGCAGTTCTTC. Amino acids: CASSQELRTQFF. The genes are TRBV3-1 and TRBJ2-1; no definite D call. Trimming took off 0 bases at V and 12 bases at J, with 9 bases between the two ends. The CDR3 runs 12 residues. Germline-derived CDR1 and CDR2 are LGHDT and YNNKEL (reference sequence).

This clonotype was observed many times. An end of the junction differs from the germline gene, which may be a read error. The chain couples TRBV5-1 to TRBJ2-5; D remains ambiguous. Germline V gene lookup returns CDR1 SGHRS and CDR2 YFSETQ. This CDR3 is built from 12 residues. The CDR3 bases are TGTGCCAGCAGTTTACGCTCAGAGACCCAGTACTTC. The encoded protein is CASSLRSETQYF.

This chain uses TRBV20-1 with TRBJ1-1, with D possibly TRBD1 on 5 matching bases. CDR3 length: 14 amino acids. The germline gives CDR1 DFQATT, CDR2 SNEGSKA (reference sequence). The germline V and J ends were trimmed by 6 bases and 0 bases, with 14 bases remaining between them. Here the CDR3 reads CSATRGSMNTEAFF. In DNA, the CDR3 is TGCAGTGCCACTCGGGGCAGCATGAACACTGAAGCTTTCTTT.

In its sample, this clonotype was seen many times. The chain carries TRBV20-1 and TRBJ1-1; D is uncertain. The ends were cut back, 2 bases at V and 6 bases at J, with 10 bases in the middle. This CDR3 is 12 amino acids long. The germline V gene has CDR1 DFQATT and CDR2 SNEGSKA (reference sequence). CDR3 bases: TGCAGTGCTAGACGGGTGGACCCTGAAGCTTTCTTT. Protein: CSARRVDPEAFF.

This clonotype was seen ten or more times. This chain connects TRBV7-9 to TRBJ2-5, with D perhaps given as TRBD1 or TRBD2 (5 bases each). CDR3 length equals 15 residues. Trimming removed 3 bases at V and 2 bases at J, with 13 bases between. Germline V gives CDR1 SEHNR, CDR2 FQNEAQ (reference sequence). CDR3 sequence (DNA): TGTGCCAGCAGCTTGGCCGGGACCGGACAAGAGACCCAGTACTTC. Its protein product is CASSLAGTGQETQYF.

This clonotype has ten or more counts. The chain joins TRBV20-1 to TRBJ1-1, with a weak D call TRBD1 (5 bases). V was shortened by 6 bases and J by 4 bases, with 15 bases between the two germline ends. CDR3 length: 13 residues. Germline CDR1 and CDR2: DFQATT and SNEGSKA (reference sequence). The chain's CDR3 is CSAWAGGRTEAFF. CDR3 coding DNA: TGCAGTGCCTGGGCGGGGGGACGCACTGAAGCTTTCTTT.

The CDR3 protein is CASSPRTTWDSSDEQFF. The DNA of the CDR3 is TGTGCCAGCTCACCACGGACGACCTGGGACAGCAGCGATGAGCAGTTCTTC. The J gene is TRBJ2-1, the V gene TRBV18, with TRBD1 matching 7 bases. The V gene end was trimmed by 1 base and the J gene end by 8 bases; junction bases not matched to a gene: 14. The CDR3 sequence is 17 residues long. Germline CDR1 reads KGHSH; CDR2 reads LQKENI.

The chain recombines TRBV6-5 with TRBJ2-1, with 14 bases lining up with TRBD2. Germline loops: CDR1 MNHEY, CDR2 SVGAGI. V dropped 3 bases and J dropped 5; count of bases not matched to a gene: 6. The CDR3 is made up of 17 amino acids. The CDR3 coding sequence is TGTGCCAGCAGTTATCGGCCGGGACTAGCGGGGGACAATGAGCAGTTCTTC. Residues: CASSYRPGLAGDNEQFF.